This TCR beta chain was profiled in a study of tissue T cells after allogeneic stem cell transplantation. The CDR3 consists of 13 residues. V lost 0 bases and J lost 9; bases outside the gene matches: 4. Germline V gene lookup returns CDR1 SGHDT and CDR2 YYEEEE. Findings and caveats of the study: Few T cell clones were shared across patients, but motif clusters showed tissue-specific shared signatures.

This clone was seen just once. Its cognate antigen is unknown. Assay used: immunoSEQ multiplex PCR; TCRdb lists only in-frame clones, some missing. This sample yields just over 25,000 clones, of which 75% to 95% are seen a single time; 2% to 2.5% belongs to the top ten. The chain joins TRBV5-6 to TRBJ2-7, with 9 bases matching TRBD2. This receptor was taken from a male donor aged 60 or older who later had graft-versus-host disease after an allogeneic stem cell transplant. The source material was blood, sampled before transplantation. The CDR3 loop is CASSLGLAGVQYF. CDR3 nucleotides: TGTGCCAGCAGCTTGGGGTTAGCGGGGGTGCAGTACTTC.